The next 8 T cell receptor beta chains were all read from a single sample in a study of blood T cell repertoires in COVID-19. TCRdb's table, derived via immunoSEQ multiplex PCR, lists solely in-frame clones and lacks some. This repertoire shows about 180,000 clones, approximately 85% found once; its top ten account for 6.2%. Sample: PBMCs or T cells enriched from blood (not recorded which). The receptors derive from a man aged 40-55 years who had recovered from COVID-19.

The rearrangement joins TRBV30 to TRBJ1-5; D is unclear. Trimming took 5 bases from V and 6 from J, leaving 14 bases between them. This CDR3 spans 13 amino acids. Germline loops: CDR1 GTSNPN, CDR2 SVGIG (reference sequence). The CDR3 here is CAWGRELGQPQHF. In DNA, the CDR3 is TGTGCCTGGGGACGGGAGCTGGGTCAGCCCCAGCATTTT. The entire variable domain, with the rest obtained from reference TRBV30 and TRBJ1-5, is as follows: SQTIHQWPATLVQPVGSPLSLECTVEGTSNPNLYWYRQAAGRGLQLLFYSVGIGQISSEVPQNLSASRPQDRQFILSSKKLLLSDSGFYLCAWGRELGQPQHFGDGTRLSIL.

The chain couples TRBV28 to TRBJ2-7, with 7 bases aligning to TRBD1. Germline assignment: CDR1 MDHEN and CDR2 SYDVKM. The V segment lost 2 bases and the J segment 7 bases; nucleotides outside the gene matches: 5. CDR3 length: 13 amino acids. The CDR3 coding sequence is TGTGCCAGCAGTTTAGGACAGGAAACGGAGCAGTACTTC. As protein: CASSLGQETEQYF. Full variable domain (outside the CDR3, taken from reference TRBV28 and TRBJ2-7): DVKVTQSSRYLVKRTGEKVFLECVQDMDHENMFWYRQDPGLGLRLIYFSYDVKMKEKGDIPEGYSVSREKKERFSLILESASTNQTSMYLCASSLGQETEQYFGPGTRLTVT.

The rearrangement uses TRBV29-1 and TRBJ2-3; 7 bases are shared with TRBD2. The CDR3 is 12 residues long. Germline CDR1 is SQVTM and CDR2 is ANQGSEA. The V and J ends lost 6 bases and 11 bases, in that order; junction bases with no gene match: 11. CDR3 in amino acids: CSVDGGEGVQYF. The CDR3 DNA follows: TGCAGCGTGGATGGGGGGGAAGGGGTGCAGTATTTT.

The V and J genes are TRBV19 and TRBJ2-7; TRBD1 aligns across 7 bases. The ends lost 2 bases at V and 2 bases at J; junction bases unmatched: 6. From germline, CDR1 is LNHDA and CDR2 SQIVND (reference sequence). The CDR3 is 15 residues long. Here the CDR3 DNA reads TGTGCCAGTAGTATAACCGGGACAGAAGCCTACGAGCAGTACTTC. Translated: CASSITGTEAYEQYF. The whole variable domain, remainder taken from reference TRBV19 and TRBJ2-7, is DGGITQSPKYLFRKEGQNVTLSCEQNLNHDAMYWYRQDPGQGLRLIYYSQIVNDFQKGDIAEGYSVSREKKESFPLTVTSAQKNPTAFYLCASSITGTEAYEQYFGPGTRLTVT.

This chain's CDR3 is CASSLKLAGGLTDTQYF. The CDR3 region has the DNA TGTGCCAGCAGCTTGAAGCTAGCGGGGGGCCTGACAGATACGCAGTATTTT. V gene TRBV5-4 combines with J gene TRBJ2-3, with 11 bases aligning to TRBD2. Trimming at V came to 1 base and at J to 3 bases, leaving 7 bases not matched to a gene. The germline gives CDR1 SGHNT, CDR2 YYREEE (reference sequence). The CDR3 has 17 amino acids.

The chain joins TRBV5-6 to TRBJ2-7; possibly TRBD2 for D (7 bases). Germline V CDR1 and CDR2: SGHDT, YYEEEE. Trimming shortened V by 0 bases and J by 2 bases, and 12 bases separated the two germline ends. This CDR3 spans 15 amino acids. The CDR3 is CASSLVAGAAYEQYF. The CDR3 coding sequence is TGTGCCAGCAGCTTGGTGGCGGGGGCCGCCTACGAGCAGTACTTC.

This chain joins TRBV6-4 and TRBJ2-2, with D perhaps TRBD2 (5 bases). Germline V gene data show CDR1 as MRHNA and CDR2 as SNTAGT. V lost 2 bases and J lost 5, with 9 bases in between. This CDR3 comprises 14 residues. CDR3 amino acids: CASSDSGTTGELFF. CDR3 DNA: TGTGCCAGCAGTGACAGCGGAACGACCGGGGAGCTGTTTTTT.

The rearrangement uses TRBV5-1 and TRBJ2-7; 7 nucleotides line up with TRBD1. Trimming took 4 bases from V and 3 from J; bases not matched to a gene: 10. CDR1 and CDR2 (germline): SGHRS, YFSETQ. This CDR3 is 15 amino acids long. The CDR3 DNA reads as TGCGCCAGCAGCCCGAAGGGGGCATCGAACTACGAGCAGTACTTC. This codes for CASSPKGASNYEQYF.